Below are 8 T cell receptor beta chains sequenced from a single sample in a study of Graves' ophthalmopathy and Graves' hyperthyroidism. The authors amplified TCR beta CDR3 regions from RNA transcripts. In the first round, RT-PCR was carried out with HTBI primers, and a multiplex PCR formed the second round. TCRdb used MiXCR to reprocess the multiplex PCR reads, holding one entry per CDR3 protein. The sample shows over a million distinct CDR3 sequences, less than 45% of them seen only once. The specimen was peripheral blood or thyroid tissue (not recorded which). The receptors were gathered from an adult man with Graves' hyperthyroidism.

The J gene is TRBJ1-1, the V gene TRBV20-1, with TRBD1 matching 8 bases. V was clipped by 3 bases and J by 4 bases; unmatched bases: 4. This CDR3 comprises 13 residues. Germline V CDR1 and CDR2: DFQATT, SNEGSKA (reference sequence). The CDR3 loop reads CSASQGARTEAFF. The DNA for the CDR3 is TGCAGTGCTAGTCAGGGGGCGCGCACTGAAGCTTTCTTT.

The chain employs TRBV10-2 and TRBJ2-7; 8 bases align to TRBD1. Germline CDR1 and CDR2: WSHSY and SAAADI. The CDR3 consists of 16 residues. V lost 3 bases to trimming and J lost 3 bases; unmatched junction nucleotides: 10. DNA of the CDR3: TGCGCCAGCAGTGAAGCGGACGGACAGGGCGGCTACGAGCAGTACTTC. Its translation: CASSEADGQGGYEQYF.

Ten or more counts support this clonotype. This rearrangement joins TRBV4-3 to TRBJ1-1; possibly TRBD1 for D (6 bases). Per germline, CDR1 LGHNA and CDR2 YSLEER. This CDR3 is 15 amino acids long. Trimming removed 0 bases at V and 0 bases at J, with 8 bases between. CDR3 sequence reads: CASSQEDSMNTEAFF. CDR3 nucleotides: TGCGCCAGCAGCCAAGAGGACAGCATGAACACTGAAGCTTTCTTT.

The chain joins TRBV2 to TRBJ2-7, with TRBD2 as a possible D gene (5 bases). The ends were cut back, 6 bases at V and 3 bases at J, with 12 bases in the middle. CDR3 size: 13 residues. Looked up from germline, CDR1 is SNHLY and CDR2 is FYNNEI. This CDR3 reads CASRRPGDYEQYF. The CDR3 coding sequence is TGTGCCAGCAGGCGGCCCGGGGACTACGAGCAGTACTTC. The full variable domain, in which reference TRBV2 and TRBJ2-7 provide the parts outside the CDR3, is EPEVTQTPSHQVTQMGQEVILRCVPISNHLYFYWYRQILGQKVEFLVSFYNNEISEKSEIFDDQFSVERPDGSNFTLKIRSTKLEDSAMYFCASRRPGDYEQYFGPGTRLTVT.

This clonotype has more than one count but fewer than ten. The rearrangement joins TRBV19 to TRBJ2-7; D gene unclear. Trimming took 5 bases from V and 0 from J, leaving 11 bases between them. The CDR3 runs to 14 residues. Germline CDR1 LNHDA, CDR2 SQIVND (reference sequence). CDR3 loop: CASSQPISSYEQYF. CDR3 bases: TGTGCCAGTAGTCAGCCGATAAGCTCCTACGAGCAGTACTTC.

A few counts support this clonotype. V is TRBV7-2 and J is TRBJ1-2, with TRBD1 matching 9 bases. Looked up from germline, CDR1 is SGHTA and CDR2 is FQGNSA. V trimming: 4 bases; J trimming: 8 bases; junction bases outside the gene matches: 11. This CDR3 contains 15 residues. The CDR3, as DNA: TGTGCCAGCAGCTCCATACAGGGGGCGCGGGGCGGCTACACCTTC. Translation: CASSSIQGARGGYTF.

The gene calls are TRBV15 and TRBJ2-6, with 7 bases that match TRBD2. Trimming cost V 4 bases and J 1 base; bases outside gene matches: 13. The CDR3 runs 19 residues. Germline CDR1 reads LNHNV; CDR2 reads YYDKDF (reference sequence). CDR3 in DNA: TGTGCCACCAGCACGAACGCAGGGAGCGGGGTATCTGGGGCCAACGTCCTGACTTTC. Its protein is CATSTNAGSGVSGANVLTF. Full variable domain (remainder filled in from reference TRBV15 and TRBJ2-6): DAMVIQNPRYQVTQFGKPVTLSCSQTLNHNVMYWYQQKSSQAPKLLFHYYDKDFNNEADTPDNFQSRRPNTSFCFLDIRSPGLGDTAMYLCATSTNAGSGVSGANVLTFGAGSRLTVL.

This clonotype occurred many times. V usage is TRBV10-1 and J usage is TRBJ2-2; no clear D. The CDR3 has 16 residues. Germline CDR1 is WNHNN and CDR2 is SYGVQD (reference sequence). Trimming took 0 bases from V and 3 from J, leaving 11 bases between them. The CDR3, as DNA: TGCGCCAGCAGTGAGTCGGCAACGCGTTACACCGGGGAGCTGTTTTTT. This encodes CASSESATRYTGELFF.